This T cell receptor (beta chain) was profiled in a study of blood T cell repertoires in COVID-19. Across the whole study: PBMCs, B-cell-depleted T cells, or T cells were the source of the cDNA or gDNA that made up the material.

Sequencing used immunoSEQ multiplex PCR; TCRdb keeps in-frame clones, though not all of them. The profile shows more than 85,000 clones, roughly 85% of them singletons. The sequence was obtained from a man between 70 and 80 years old with acute or convalescent COVID-19. The specimen sequenced was peripheral blood.

The CDR3, as DNA: TGTGCCACTGCCACGGGGGGCACTGAAGCTTTCTTT. This translates into CATATGGTEAFF. This sequence joins TRBV19 and TRBJ1-1; perhaps TRBD1 as D (5 bases). V shed 10 bases and J shed 4 bases, with 13 bases lying between them. Per the germline V gene, CDR1 is LNHDA and CDR2 is SQIVND (reference sequence). The CDR3 has 12 amino acids.